This passage covers 28 T cell receptor beta chains from one sample sequenced in a study of shared clonotypes between healthy human individuals. Assay: immunoSEQ multiplex PCR; the TCRdb copy retains only in-frame clones and omits some. This table has fewer than 1.6 million clones, around 98.5% appearing once. The sequenced material came from naive CD4+ T cells sorted from blood. The sample's subset: CD45RA+ positively selected. The receptors originated from a man aged 30-40 years in good health.

The V and J genes are TRBV15 and TRBJ2-7; perhaps TRBD1 as D (5 bases). Germline V gives CDR1 LNHNV, CDR2 YYDKDF (reference sequence). The CDR3 has 13 amino acids. V was cut by 5 bases and J by 0 bases, with 8 bases left in between. CDR3 nucleotide sequence: TGTGCCACCAGCGTAGACAGCTCCTACGAGCAGTACTTC. This translates into CATSVDSSYEQYF.

The rearrangement links TRBV28 to TRBJ2-7; 9 bases are a match to TRBD1. Germline CDR1 reads MDHEN; CDR2 reads SYDVKM. Germline trimming cut 7 bases from V and 3 bases from J; bases unmatched to any gene: 10. The CDR3 consists of 15 residues. CDR3 region: CASTLTGTGIYEQYF. The CDR3 coding sequence is TGTGCCAGCACTCTTACTGGGACAGGGATCTACGAGCAGTACTTC. The full variable domain, rest sourced from reference TRBV28 and TRBJ2-7, is DVKVTQSSRYLVKRTGEKVFLECVQDMDHENMFWYRQDPGLGLRLIYFSYDVKMKEKGDIPEGYSVSREKKERFSLILESASTNQTSMYLCASTLTGTGIYEQYFGPGTRLTVT.

The chain employs TRBV27 and TRBJ1-5; D is unresolved. The germline gives CDR1 MNHEY, CDR2 SMNVEV (reference sequence). The V end was cut by 4 bases, the J end by 0 bases, with 7 bases between. The CDR3 consists of 14 residues. The CDR3 reads CASSSAYSNQPQHF. In DNA form, the CDR3 reads TGTGCCAGCAGTTCGGCCTATAGCAATCAGCCCCAGCATTTT.

This chain links TRBV5-1 with TRBJ2-2; D gene uncertain. Per germline, CDR1 SGHRS and CDR2 YFSETQ. Trimming removed 7 bases at V and 5 bases at J, with 15 bases between. The CDR3 spans 14 residues. The CDR3 is CASSNAQSTGELFF. The CDR3 DNA sequence: TGCGCCAGCTCCAACGCCCAGAGTACCGGGGAGCTGTTTTTT.

V is TRBV28 and J is TRBJ2-1, with 9 nucleotides matching TRBD2. Per the germline V gene, CDR1 is MDHEN and CDR2 is SYDVKM. V lost 1 base, J lost 6 bases, and 7 bases stayed unmatched. The CDR3 runs to 16 residues. Written as DNA, the CDR3 is TGTGCCAGCAGTTTATTAGCGGGAGTGTATATCAATGAGCAGTTCTTC. Translation: CASSLLAGVYINEQFF.

This sequence joins TRBV10-1 and TRBJ2-1; 8 positions match TRBD2. Germline V lookup: CDR1 WNHNN, CDR2 SYGVQD (reference sequence). The CDR3 loop spans 16 amino acids. Trimming at V came to 0 bases and at J to 2 bases, leaving 3 bases not matched to a gene. The CDR3, as DNA: TGCGCCAGCAGTGAGTCACCAGCGGGAGCCTACAATGAGCAGTTCTTC. Amino acid sequence: CASSESPAGAYNEQFF.

The chain couples TRBV7-8 to TRBJ2-7; perhaps D is TRBD1 or TRBD2 (5 bases each). V was shortened by 2 bases and J by 6 bases, with 29 bases between the two germline ends. The CDR3 length is 19 residues. Germline CDR1 reads SGHVS; CDR2 reads FQNEAQ. The CDR3 DNA sequence: TGTGCCAGCAGCTTAAGGTCAAGGACTTTCAATTTTGAAAGGGGCGAGCAGTACTTC. Encoded protein: CASSLRSRTFNFERGEQYF.

The V call is TRBV4-1, the J call TRBJ2-5, with D unresolved. This CDR3 spans 17 amino acids. The germline CDR1 and CDR2 sequences are MGHRA and YSYEKL. The germline V and J ends were trimmed by 1 base and 6 bases, with 21 bases remaining between them. The CDR3 reads CASSQGPRGDRYQTQYF. In DNA, the CDR3 is TGCGCCAGCAGCCAAGGACCCCGAGGTGACCGGTACCAGACCCAGTACTTC.

Here the CDR3 DNA reads TGTGCCAGCAGCCAAGGACTCCCCGGGGAGCTGTTTTTT. Protein: CASSQGLPGELFF. The chain links TRBV14 to TRBJ2-2; no reliable D call. V was pared by 1 base and J by 6 bases, with 6 bases between. CDR1 SGHDN and CDR2 FVKESK come from the germline V gene. This CDR3 comprises 13 residues.

The chain couples TRBV2 to TRBJ2-2; D may be TRBD1 (5 bases). The CDR3 covers 15 residues. V was trimmed by 1 base and J by 6 bases, leaving 12 bases between them. Germline CDR1 and CDR2: SNHLY and FYNNEI. CDR3 region: CASSEVLKGSGELFF. CDR3 coding DNA: TGTGCCAGCAGTGAAGTGCTGAAGGGGTCCGGGGAGCTGTTTTTT.

A note on this clone: Other DNA sequences in this sample translate to the same CDR3. V is TRBV18 and J is TRBJ2-3; 8 bases line up with TRBD2. Germline CDR1 is KGHSH and CDR2 is LQKENI. This CDR3 is built from 15 residues. The J segment lost 3 bases and the V segment lost 3 bases, leaving 5 bases of the junction unmatched. The CDR3 sequence: CASSPASGSTDTQYF. The CDR3 bases are TGTGCCAGCTCACCGGCCAGCGGGAGTACAGATACGCAGTATTTT.

Comment on this clone: This specimen includes other DNA sequences encoding the same CDR3. The chain uses TRBV28 and TRBJ2-7; 9 bases line up with TRBD1. V dropped 5 bases and J dropped 4; count of bases not matched to a gene: 3. The CDR3 has 13 amino acids. Germline CDR1 is MDHEN and CDR2 is SYDVKM. The CDR3 DNA follows: TGTGCCAGCAGTCCGGGACAGGGTTACGAGCAGTACTTC. It encodes CASSPGQGYEQYF.

The gene calls are TRBV5-1 and TRBJ2-1, with a tentative D call TRBD2 (7 bases). V was trimmed by 1 base and J by 7 bases, leaving 24 bases between them. The germline gives CDR1 SGHRS, CDR2 YFSETQ. The CDR3 has 18 residues. CDR3 coding DNA: TGCGCCAGCAGCTTGAGACAGGTCGGGACTACTACGGGGAATGAGCAGTTCTTC. Protein: CASSLRQVGTTTGNEQFF.

The chain joins TRBV5-1 to TRBJ1-5, with a possible D match to TRBD1 (6 bases). CDR1 and CDR2 (germline): SGHRS, YFSETQ. Between the trimmed V and J ends, which lost 4 bases and 6 bases, there was a span of 14 bases. This CDR3 has 14 residues. The CDR3 DNA is TGCGCCAGCAGCCCGGGACAAACAGGTCAGCCCCAGCATTTT. This translates into CASSPGQTGQPQHF.

The V gene is TRBV18, the J gene TRBJ2-1; 9 nucleotides agree with TRBD2. The CDR3 spans 18 residues. The V and J ends lost 3 bases and 7 bases, in that order; junction bases with no gene match: 16. Per germline, CDR1 KGHSH and CDR2 LQKENI. The CDR3, as DNA: TGTGCCAGCTCACCTCCGGGGGCTAGCGGGATCTCCGGTAATGAGCAGTTCTTC. Protein product: CASSPPGASGISGNEQFF.

The chain combines TRBV7-2 with TRBJ1-5, with TRBD1 as a possible D gene (6 bases). Germline loops: CDR1 SGHTA, CDR2 FQGNSA. This CDR3 has 15 residues. V was clipped by 1 base and J by 11 bases, with 18 bases between them. The CDR3 DNA sequence: TGTGCCAGCAGCTTAGTGTCAGGGGACCCTGAGTCCCAGCATTTT. It codes for CASSLVSGDPESQHF.

The chain links TRBV29-1 to TRBJ2-7; a possible D gene is TRBD1 (6 bases). Germline CDR1 reads SQVTM; CDR2 reads ANQGSEA. V lost 5 bases and J 0 bases, leaving 17 bases between the germline ends. The CDR3 has 15 amino acids. The DNA of the CDR3 is TGCAGCGTTCTTCATAACAGGGCTCGCTCCTACGAGCAGTACTTC. Protein sequence: CSVLHNRARSYEQYF.

To note about this clone: A read error may account for a junction end that differs from germline. This chain connects TRBV5-1 to TRBJ1-1; possibly TRBD1 for D (6 bases). Germline loops: CDR1 SGHRS, CDR2 YFSETQ. CDR3 length equals 15 residues. The CDR3 is CASSPQGGPNAEAFF. CDR3 DNA sequence: TGCGCCAGCAGCCCACAGGGAGGGCCGAACGCTGAAGCTTTCTTT.

The gene calls are TRBV7-2 and TRBJ2-5; D not resolved. Germline V gene lookup returns CDR1 SGHTA and CDR2 FQGNSA. This CDR3 contains 13 residues. Trimming shortened V by 2 bases and J by 9 bases, and 13 bases separated the two germline ends. This CDR3 is CASSLLQASAQYF. In nucleotides, the CDR3 is TGTGCCAGCAGCTTACTCCAGGCGAGCGCCCAGTACTTC.

This clone was recorded only once. The gene calls are TRBV2 and TRBJ2-7; D gene ambiguous. V was pared by 6 bases and J by 3 bases, with 18 bases between. The CDR3 loop spans 15 amino acids. The germline V gene has CDR1 SNHLY and CDR2 FYNNEI. Here the CDR3 reads CASSEFPARRYEQYF. For the CDR3, the DNA is TGTGCCAGCAGCGAGTTCCCGGCTAGGCGCTACGAGCAGTACTTC.

A word on this clone: Other nucleotide sequences from this sample produce the same CDR3. This chain links TRBV9 with TRBJ2-2; D gene uncertain. Between the trimmed V and J ends, which lost 4 bases and 1 base, there was a span of 8 bases. The CDR3 runs to 14 residues. CDR1 SGDLS and CDR2 YYNGEE come from the germline V gene. The CDR3 sequence is CASSPQLNTGELFF. CDR3 DNA sequence: TGTGCCAGCAGCCCACAGTTGAACACCGGGGAGCTGTTTTTT.

In the case of this clone: Within the sample, other DNA sequences also encode this same CDR3. J is TRBJ2-2 and V is TRBV28; D possibly corresponds to TRBD2 (6 bases). Germline assignment: CDR1 MDHEN and CDR2 SYDVKM. The CDR3 sequence is 11 residues long. Trimming left V 5 bases short and J 8 bases short, with 6 bases between. This chain's CDR3 is CASSGTGELFF. For the CDR3, the DNA is TGTGCCAGCAGTGGGACTGGGGAGCTGTTTTTT.

This chain joins TRBV7-2 and TRBJ2-5, with D possibly matching TRBD1 (6 bases). Germline V gene sequence: CDR1 SGHTA, CDR2 FQGNSA. V shed 5 bases and J shed 5 bases, with 12 bases lying between them. This CDR3 comprises 13 residues. This chain's CDR3 is CASSPQGWETQYF. CDR3 DNA sequence: TGTGCCAGCAGCCCACAGGGCTGGGAGACCCAGTACTTC.

This clone came up a few times. The rearrangement links TRBV7-9 to TRBJ1-5, with D uncertain. V gave up 1 base and J gave up 6 bases, with 4 bases separating them. Germline assignment: CDR1 SEHNR and CDR2 FQNEAQ (reference sequence). The CDR3 loop spans 12 amino acids. CDR3 nucleotide sequence: TGTGCCAGCAGCTTAGAGGGTCAGCCCCAGCATTTT. It is translated as CASSLEGQPQHF.

The chain couples TRBV5-5 to TRBJ1-1, with D unresolved. Per germline, CDR1 SGHKS and CDR2 YYEKEE (reference sequence). The CDR3 runs to 11 residues. V lost 2 bases and J 5 bases, leaving 4 bases between the germline ends. CDR3 bases: TGTGCCAGCAGCTTAATTACTGAAGCTTTCTTT. Protein product: CASSLITEAFF.

The genes are TRBV5-1 and TRBJ1-5, with TRBD1 as a possible D gene (5 bases). The germline V and J ends were trimmed by 0 bases and 6 bases, with 16 bases remaining between them. The CDR3 totals 16 residues. CDR1 is SGHRS, CDR2 YFSETQ, per germline. CDR3 nucleotide sequence: TGCGCCAGCAGCTTGGAAAAGGGACGGCTAGGTCAGCCCCAGCATTTT. It codes for CASSLEKGRLGQPQHF.

The gene calls are TRBV5-6 and TRBJ1-1; D is possibly TRBD1 (6 bases). Germline V gives CDR1 SGHDT, CDR2 YYEEEE. The CDR3 has 13 residues. Trimming stripped 4 bases from V and 5 bases from J, with 12 bases between. The CDR3 DNA is TGTGCCAGCAGCCAGGACAGTGGGACTGAAGCTTTCTTT. This codes for CASSQDSGTEAFF.

V is TRBV27 and J is TRBJ1-2; no clear D gene. V gave up 0 bases and J gave up 7 bases, with 9 bases separating them. This CDR3 contains 13 residues. Germline V CDR1 and CDR2: MNHEY, SMNVEV (reference sequence). CDR3 DNA: TGTGCCAGCAGTTTATCAGGAGGGTTTGGCTACACCTTC. This encodes CASSLSGGFGYTF.